This TCR beta chain was recovered during a study of long-term antiretroviral therapy in people with HIV. Treated in the United States were all of the participants with HIV. Samples held 1-10 million cryopreserved PBMC, and DNA extraction followed. immunoSEQ v3.0 was run at survey level. Measured with immunoSEQ multiplex PCR; TCRdb has only the in-frame clones, and not every one. The data contain about 17,000 clones, roughly 92% of them singletons. Germline-derived CDR1 and CDR2 are SEHNR and FQNEAQ (reference sequence). CDR3 size: 16 residues. The V and J ends lost 5 bases and 3 bases respectively, with 16 bases between them. A word on this clone: Its matching antigen is unknown.

Findings and caveats of the study: Clones with expansion before ART led the repertoire at all time points.

Here the sequenced sample was unsorted PBMCs, taken 0.6 years after starting antiretroviral therapy. The sequence derives from a woman in her forties with HIV. V gene TRBV7-9 combines with J gene TRBJ2-2, with D perhaps matching TRBD2 (6 bases). CDR3 nucleotides: TGTGCCAGCAGCCGTCCTGGGACTCTCTACACCGGGGAGCTGTTTTTT. Its translation: CASSRPGTLYTGELFF.